This T cell receptor beta chain was sequenced for a study of regulatory T cells in long-lasting Graves disease. For the study at large: Positivity for TSH receptor antibodies plus over 5 years of antithyroid drugs meant persistent Graves' disease.

Study-level points and caveats: New patients shared fewer public clonotypes (more than 850) than persistent patients did (roughly 2,700). Patients with persistent disease showed a bias toward TRBV28, TRBJ1-2 and TRBJ2-5. Reduced TCR diversity was observed in persistent Graves' patients versus newly diagnosed patients.

Regarding this clonotype: The antigen remains undetermined.

Indicated time point: persistent/refractory GD, antithyroid drugs over 5 years with positive TRAb. The TCR library was made from RNA that had been extracted from PBMCs in TRIzol. Investigators prepared the TCR beta libraries by applying iRepertoire HTBI primers and Arm-PCR of CDR3 regions. Via MiXCR, TCRdb re-called the multiplex PCR reads, giving one row per CDR3 protein. The sample contains a few hundred thousand distinct CDR3 sequences, about a quarter of which appear only once. The germline V and J ends were trimmed by 0 bases and 4 bases, with 7 bases remaining between them. Per germline, CDR1 GTSNPN and CDR2 SVGIG (reference sequence). The CDR3 consists of 13 residues.

The chain is built from TRBV30 and TRBJ1-5; D remains ambiguous. The receptor comes from a female donor with Graves disease. The sequences come from peripheral blood mononuclear cells (PBMCs), collected when the disease was refractory, from a patient treated with antithyroid drugs. CDR3 nucleotides: TGTGCCTGGAGTGTACTTGCGAATCAGCCCCAGCATTTT. This gives the protein CAWSVLANQPQHF. Looking up the rest from reference TRBV30 and TRBJ1-5 gives the full variable domain: SQTIHQWPATLVQPVGSPLSLECTVEGTSNPNLYWYRQAAGRGLQLLFYSVGIGQISSEVPQNLSASRPQDRQFILSSKKLLLSDSGFYLCAWSVLANQPQHFGDGTRLSIL.